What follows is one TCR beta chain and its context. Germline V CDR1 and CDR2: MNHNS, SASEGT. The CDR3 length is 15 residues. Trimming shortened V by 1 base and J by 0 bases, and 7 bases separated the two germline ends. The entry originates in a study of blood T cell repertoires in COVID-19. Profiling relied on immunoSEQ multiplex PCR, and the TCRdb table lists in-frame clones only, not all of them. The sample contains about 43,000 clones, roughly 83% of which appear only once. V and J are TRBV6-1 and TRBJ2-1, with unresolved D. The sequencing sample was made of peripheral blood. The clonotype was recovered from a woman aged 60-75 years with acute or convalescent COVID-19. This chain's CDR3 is CASSEGKLSYNEQFF. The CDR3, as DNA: TGTGCCAGCAGTGAAGGCAAACTCTCCTACAATGAGCAGTTCTTC.